The source of this TCR beta chain is a study of shared clonotypes between healthy human individuals. Whole-study findings and limits: In a few donors, around 5% of naive CD4 clonotypes appeared in common.

The germline CDR1 and CDR2 sequences are SGHAT and FQNNGV. The CDR3 consists of 16 residues. J was trimmed by 10 bases and V by 0 bases; bases with no gene match: 8. At a deep level, the assay was run. Using immunoSEQ multiplex PCR, the repertoire was profiled, and TCRdb retains in-frame clones only, with some absent. Seen here are under 600,000 clones, 95% to 98% observed once, and the top ten hold approximately 0.057%. Concerning this clone: Its target is unknown.

This TCR derives from a woman aged 30 to 39 in good health. The chain joins TRBV11-2 to TRBJ2-1, with 11 bases fitting TRBD2. The sequenced sample was naive CD4+ T cells sorted from blood. Documented subset: CD45RA+ positively selected. The CDR3, as DNA: TGTGCCAGCAGCTTAGATCTACTAGCGGGAGTTCGAGAGCAGTTCTTC. This sequence encodes CASSLDLLAGVREQFF.